A single T cell receptor (beta chain) is shown here with its context. Clones were sequenced by immunoSEQ multiplex PCR, and TCRdb holds only the in-frame ones, with some missing. Found here are about 29,000 clones, around nine tenths of them singletons; the top ten hold around 7.8%. This sample was taken from a study of PD-1 and CTLA-4 blockade in melanoma. V lost 6 bases, J lost 7 bases, and 9 bases stayed unmatched. Germline V gene sequence: CDR1 SQVTM, CDR2 ANQGSEA. CDR3 length: 14 residues. The V call is TRBV29-1, the J call TRBJ2-1; 10 bases agree with TRBD2. The starting material was CD8+ T cells from peripheral blood, obtained before anti-PD-1 treatment. The sequence was collected from a human donor with melanoma. CDR3 loop: CSVLQRGGRNEQFF. CDR3 DNA sequence: TGCAGCGTACTCCAGCGGGGGGGCCGGAATGAGCAGTTCTTC.